This is a list of T cell receptor beta chains from one sample in a study of T cells in narcolepsy. Some clones are missing from TCRdb's copy, which holds only in-frame ones; the method was immunoSEQ multiplex PCR. The sample holds tens of thousands of clones, over 75% seen once. Sequencing input: memory (CD45RA-) CD4+ T cells from blood. The receptor source for this set is a human donor in good health. Both conserved end residues are part of each CDR3. The D gene is left open where the match is weak. Expanded clones are given a class, and other clones once, few, many or no size at all.

clone_size j_call v_call d_call cdr3_aa cdr3_nt
once TRBJ2-1 TRBV7-3 TRBD2 CASSTGTSGSRNEQFF TGTGCCAGCAGCACGGGGACTAGCGGGAGTAGGAATGAGCAGTTCTTC
- TRBJ2-5 TRBV18 - CASSSAPGLQETQYF TGTGCCAGCTCATCGGCGCCAGGGCTACAAGAGACCCAGTACTTC
- TRBJ2-1 TRBV6-1 - CATTFGQLYNEQFF TGTGCCACCACATTTGGACAGCTGTACAATGAGCAGTTCTTC
- TRBJ1-5 TRBV28 - CASSLWVSGALVLPQHF TGTGCCAGCAGTTTATGGGTGTCTGGGGCGCTGGTTCTGCCCCAGCATTTT
- TRBJ1-4 TRBV6-1 - CASSEGLGQGDEKLFF TGTGCCAGCAGTGAAGGCCTAGGGCAGGGCGATGAAAAACTGTTTTTT
- TRBJ1-5 TRBV28 - CASSSLAAPHSNQPQHF TGTGCCAGCAGTTCTTTGGCGGCACCCCATAGCAATCAGCCCCAGCATTTT
- TRBJ1-3 TRBV15 - CAASRDKSLSGNTIYF TGTGCCGCCAGCAGAGATAAATCCCTCTCTGGAAACACCATATATTTT
- TRBJ1-3 TRBV7-8 TRBD1 CASSLTGAGNTIYF TGTGCCAGCAGCTTGACAGGGGCTGGAAACACCATATATTTT
- TRBJ2-7 TRBV7-9 TRBD2 CASSRGLAGDPEQYF TGTGCCAGCAGCCGTGGACTAGCGGGAGACCCCGAGCAGTACTTC
- TRBJ2-3 TRBV4-3 TRBD2 CASSQSLGRAYTDTQYF TGCGCCAGCAGCCAGAGCCTCGGGAGGGCATACACAGATACGCAGTATTTT
once TRBJ1-6 TRBV30 - CAWGYGNSPLHF TGTGCCTGGGGATATGGAAATTCACCCCTCCACTTT
- TRBJ2-1 TRBV7-9 TRBD2 CASSLPGTSGNEQFF TGTGCCAGCAGCTTACCCGGGACTAGCGGCAATGAGCAGTTCTTC
- TRBJ2-7 TRBV29-1 TRBD2 CSVGGGAGNEQYF TGCAGCGTCGGCGGGGGGGCCGGGAACGAGCAGTACTTC
- TRBJ1-3 TRBV2 - CASTPSGGSLYF TGTGCCAGCACCCCGAGCGGGGGGTCTCTATATTTT
- TRBJ1-2 TRBV5-1 - CASTPDGGSYGYTF TGCGCCAGCACCCCCGATGGGGGAAGCTATGGCTACACCTTC
- TRBJ1-3 TRBV2 - CASSPSLGNTIYF TGTGCCAGCAGTCCTTCCCTTGGAAACACCATATATTTT
- TRBJ1-2 TRBV10-3 - CAISVQGDVGYTF TGTGCCATCAGTGTCCAGGGAGACGTGGGCTACACCTTC
- TRBJ1-1 TRBV13 TRBD1 CASSGTRDRDTEAFF TGTGCCAGCAGCGGTACCCGGGACAGGGACACTGAAGCTTTCTTT
- TRBJ2-1 TRBV2 TRBD1 CASSDLGGEVGEQFF TGTGCCAGCAGTGATCTAGGGGGCGAGGTGGGTGAGCAGTTCTTC
- TRBJ2-5 TRBV11-1 - CASSTGHETQYF TGTGCCAGCAGTACAGGGCATGAGACCCAGTACTTC
- TRBJ1-1 TRBV28 - CATSGRRDTEAFF TGTGCCACCTCGGGCAGACGCGACACTGAAGCTTTCTTT
- TRBJ2-7 TRBV7-7 - CASSSIEGSEQYF TGTGCCAGCAGCAGTATCGAAGGATCCGAGCAGTACTTC
- TRBJ2-2 TRBV6-4 - CASSALAHTGELFF TGTGCCAGCAGTGCCCTAGCGCACACCGGGGAGCTGTTTTTT
- TRBJ1-1 TRBV7-8 TRBD1 CASSFRTGLNTEAFF TGTGCCAGCAGCTTCAGGACAGGGCTGAACACTGAAGCTTTCTTT
- TRBJ1-2 TRBV2 - CASSERDGRSYTF TGTGCCAGCAGTGAACGGGACGGACGAAGCTACACCTTC
- TRBJ1-4 TRBV6-6 - CASSYRGTNEKLFF TGTGCCAGCAGTTATCGAGGGACTAATGAAAAACTGTTTTTT
- TRBJ1-5 TRBV10-3 - CAISHDRPNQPQHF TGTGCCATCAGCCACGACAGGCCGAATCAGCCCCAGCATTTT
once TRBJ2-3 TRBV7-9 - CASSLASDTDTQYF TGTGCCAGCAGCTTAGCCAGCGACACAGATACGCAGTATTTT
once TRBJ2-7 TRBV6-5 TRBD1 CASSYTGTGVYEQYF TGTGCCAGCAGTTACACCGGGACAGGGGTTTACGAGCAGTACTTC
- TRBJ1-4 TRBV4-1 TRBD1 CASSPLGTGGTNEKLFF TGCGCCAGCAGCCCCTTGGGGACAGGGGGCACTAATGAAAAACTGTTTTTT
- TRBJ2-1 TRBV6-9 TRBD2 CASSQEGLAGYNEQFF TGTGCCAGCAGTCAAGAGGGACTAGCGGGATACAATGAGCAGTTCTTC
- TRBJ1-1 TRBV2 - CASSPRHNTEASF TGTGCCAGCAGTCCTAGACATAACACTGAAGCTTCCTTT
once TRBJ2-6 TRBV5-1 TRBD1 CASSPTGSGANVLTF TGCGCCAGCAGCCCGACAGGGTCTGGGGCCAACGTCCTGACTTTC
medium-sized TRBJ2-7 TRBV6-1 - CASSDYEQYF TGTGCCAGCAGTGACTACGAGCAGTACTTC
- TRBJ2-7 TRBV15 - CATSRDPVSDKNF TGTGCCACCAGCAGAGATCCGGTATCGGACAAGAACTTC
- TRBJ1-1 TRBV2 - CASIQDGASVTEAFF TGTGCCAGCATTCAAGACGGGGCTTCTGTCACTGAAGCTTTCTTT
- TRBJ2-2 TRBV19 - CASSIKAVTGELFF TGTGCCAGTAGTATAAAGGCCGTCACCGGGGAGCTGTTTTTT
once TRBJ1-3 TRBV7-9 - CASSLRDTTSGNTIYF TGTGCCAGCAGCCTCCGGGACACGACCTCTGGAAACACCATATATTTT
once TRBJ1-2 TRBV5-5 - CASSLKREVYGYTF TGTGCCAGCAGCTTGAAGAGGGAGGTCTATGGCTACACCTTC
- TRBJ2-1 TRBV4-2 TRBD2 CASSQDEVGLAANEQFF TGTGCCAGCAGCCAAGATGAAGTGGGACTAGCCGCCAATGAGCAGTTCTTC
- TRBJ1-2 TRBV18 TRBD1 CASSPGTEYGYTF TGTGCCAGCTCACCGGGGACAGAGTATGGCTACACCTTC
few TRBJ2-1 TRBV28 - CASQRPGAEGEQFF TGTGCCAGTCAACGACCAGGGGCGGAGGGTGAGCAGTTCTTC
- TRBJ2-2 TRBV7-2 - CASAPSAVNTGELFF TGTGCCAGCGCCCCGTCCGCGGTGAACACCGGGGAGCTGTTTTTT
- TRBJ2-1 TRBV27 TRBD1 CASSPYMGTGGSGEQFF TGTGCCAGCAGCCCCTATATGGGGACAGGGGGTAGCGGCGAGCAGTTCTTC
- TRBJ2-4 TRBV28 TRBD1 CASRRTGENIQYF TGTGCCAGCAGACGGACAGGGGAAAACATTCAGTACTTC
- TRBJ1-1 TRBV30 - CAWRGGRAEAFF TGTGCCTGGAGAGGAGGAAGGGCTGAAGCTTTCTTT
- TRBJ2-1 TRBV9 TRBD2 CASSKRGTSGKGEQFF TGTGCCAGCAGCAAGAGGGGGACTAGCGGGAAGGGTGAGCAGTTCTTC
- TRBJ1-1 TRBV6-6 - CASSYSKGSRSPEAFF TGTGCCAGCAGTTACTCGAAGGGATCCCGGAGTCCCGAAGCTTTCTTT
- TRBJ2-7 TRBV15 TRBD1 CATSGSRTGLISYEQYF TGTGCCACCAGCGGCTCTAGGACAGGGCTGATCTCCTACGAGCAGTACTTC
- TRBJ2-3 TRBV25-1 TRBD2 CASSEGGDPSTDTQYF TGTGCCAGCAGTGAGGGGGGGGATCCTAGCACAGATACGCAGTATTTT
- TRBJ1-2 TRBV28 - CASSSGPTEHGYTF TGTGCCAGCAGTTCGGGACCTACCGAACATGGCTACACCTTC
- TRBJ2-7 TRBV7-8 TRBD2 CASSVGLAGVYEQYF TGTGCCAGCAGCGTGGGGCTAGCGGGAGTCTACGAGCAGTACTTC
- TRBJ1-6 TRBV5-1 - CASSFEGNSPLHF TGCGCCAGCAGCTTTGAAGGTAATTCACCCCTCCACTTT
- TRBJ2-5 TRBV11-2 TRBD2 CASSLVRERTQETQYF TGTGCCAGCAGCTTGGTGCGGGAGAGGACTCAAGAGACCCAGTACTTC
- TRBJ1-6 TRBV30 TRBD1 CAWSPHPIQGWASPLHF TGTGCCTGGAGTCCACACCCCATACAGGGGTGGGCTTCACCCCTCCACTTT